These 10 T cell receptor beta chains were sequenced from one sample in a study of T cell clonotyping in hematopoietic cell transplantation. TCRdb's copy holds only in-frame clones and misses some; the assay was immunoSEQ multiplex PCR. This table has around 10,000 clones, 92% appearing once. Regarding time point: recipient sample about 28 days before transplant, after cytoreduction. The specimen comprised peripheral blood mononuclear cells, sampled before stem cell transplant. The receptors come from a woman aged 40 to 50 with acute myeloid leukemia. Some clones in this sample may be carry-over from other donors' samples.

This clone was seen only once. The V gene is TRBV25-1, the J gene TRBJ2-3, with 8 bases matching TRBD2. Germline V gene data show CDR1 as MGHDK and CDR2 as SYGVNS. CDR3 length: 14 residues. V dropped 10 bases and J dropped 4; count of bases not matched to a gene: 10. The CDR3, as DNA: TGTGCCATATCAGCGGGAGTTGGTGCAGATACGCAGTATTTT. Protein product: CAISAGVGADTQYF.

As DNA, the CDR3 is TGTGCCAGCAAGGGACAGTCCACCGGGGAGCTGTTTTTT. This translates into CASKGQSTGELFF. The genes are TRBV6-5 and TRBJ2-2, with TRBD1 matching 7 bases. CDR1 and CDR2 (germline): MNHEY, SVGAGI. J was trimmed by 4 bases and V by 7 bases; bases with no gene match: 3. The CDR3 covers 13 residues.

The gene calls are TRBV20-1 and TRBJ2-7, with a tentative D call TRBD1 (6 bases). Germline CDR1 DFQATT, CDR2 SNEGSKA (reference sequence). V was trimmed by 4 bases and J by 4 bases, leaving 8 bases between them. This CDR3 is 11 amino acids long. CDR3 loop: CSANREYEQYF. The CDR3, as DNA: TGCAGTGCTAACAGGGAATACGAGCAGTACTTC.

This sequence joins TRBV19 and TRBJ2-5, with TRBD2 matching 8 bases. CDR1 LNHDA and CDR2 SQIVND come from the germline V gene (reference sequence). The CDR3 has 15 residues. V shed 3 bases and J 0 bases; nucleotides not matched to a gene: 3. The CDR3 here is CASSIASGHQETQYF. In DNA, the CDR3 is TGTGCCAGTAGTATCGCTAGCGGGCACCAAGAGACCCAGTACTTC.

Comment on this clone: Mismatch with germline at one junction end may stem from a read error. V usage is TRBV6-5 and J usage is TRBJ2-3; TRBD1 aligns across 8 bases. Germline V gene lookup returns CDR1 MNHEY and CDR2 SVGAGI. There are 13 residues in the CDR3. This CDR3 reads CASSYSIVDREHF. CDR3 DNA sequence: TGTGCCAGCAGTTACTCGATTGTGGACAGGGAGCATTTT.

The rearrangement joins TRBV19 to TRBJ1-4; D is possibly TRBD1 (5 bases). Trimming removed 6 bases at V and 5 bases at J, with 16 bases between. CDR1 is LNHDA and CDR2 is SQIVND in the germline V gene (reference sequence). This CDR3 spans 15 amino acids. CDR3 in amino acids: CASSREVGDNEKLFF. CDR3 DNA sequence: TGTGCCAGTAGCAGAGAAGTGGGGGACAATGAAAAACTGTTTTTT.

The chain links TRBV7-9 to TRBJ2-3; 8 bases map to TRBD2. CDR3 length: 14 amino acids. Germline V gives CDR1 SEHNR, CDR2 FQNEAQ (reference sequence). J gave up 10 bases and V 1 base, and 7 bases lay outside the gene matches. Here the CDR3 DNA reads TGTGCCAGCAGCTTAGGTGGGACTAGTTGGGCGCAGTATTTT. The encoded protein is CASSLGGTSWAQYF. The full variable domain, rest sourced from reference TRBV7-9 and TRBJ2-3, is DTGVSQNPRHKITKRGQNVTFRCDPISEHNRLYWYRQTLGQGPEFLTYFQNEAQLEKSRLLSDRFSAERPKGSFSTLEIQRTEQGDSAMYLCASSLGGTSWAQYFGPGTRLTVL.

V is TRBV7-9 and J is TRBJ2-2; D possibly corresponds to TRBD1 (6 bases). Germline CDR1 is SEHNR and CDR2 is FQNEAQ (reference sequence). The CDR3 runs 16 residues. Trimming shortened V by 6 bases and J by 2 bases, and 16 bases separated the two germline ends. The CDR3 nucleotides are TGTGCCAGCAGTCCTCATACAGGGTCAAACACCGGGGAGCTGTTTTTT. It codes for CASSPHTGSNTGELFF.

This clone came up once. The chain carries TRBV28 and TRBJ1-2, with D possibly matching TRBD1 (5 bases). Between the trimmed V and J ends, which lost 5 bases and 8 bases, there was a span of 18 bases. CDR1 is MDHEN and CDR2 is SYDVKM in the germline V gene. The CDR3 length is 14 residues. CDR3 loop: CASSAGGTLGGYTF. The DNA of the CDR3 is TGTGCCAGCAGTGCCGGTGGGACCCTCGGGGGCTACACCTTC.

This chain links TRBV5-4 with TRBJ1-2, with D maybe TRBD1 (5 bases). The CDR3 has 14 residues. Trimming stripped 7 bases from V and 4 bases from J, with 17 bases between. The germline V gene encodes CDR1 SGHNT and CDR2 YYREEE (reference sequence). The CDR3 DNA reads as TGTGCCAGCCATACCGACGGGGGGGGCTATGGCTACACCTTC. Encoded protein: CASHTDGGGYGYTF.